The 12 T cell receptor beta chains below all came from one sample that was sequenced in a study of CD8 T cells in ankylosing spondylitis. TCRdb re-called the 5' RACE reads through MiXCR, storing one row per CDR3 protein. The sample contains some 270,000 distinct CDR3 sequences, 30% to 35% of which appear only once. Sequencing was performed on blood, either unsorted or a sorted T cell fraction (not recorded which). The receptors originated from a male donor with ankylosing spondylitis or in good health (not recorded which).

V usage is TRBV5-5 and J usage is TRBJ2-7; D unclear. With 5 bases removed from V and 2 bases from J, the gap between germline ends came to 20 bases. The length of the CDR3 is 16 residues. Germline values: CDR1 SGHKS, CDR2 YYEKEE (reference sequence). CDR3 in DNA: TGTGCCAGCAGTAAGGTAACGGACCCGGTAACCTACGAGCAGTACTTC. Protein sequence: CASSKVTDPVTYEQYF.

The chain is built from TRBV30 and TRBJ2-3; 9 bases fit TRBD1. CDR3 length equals 15 residues. The trim removed 1 base at V and 2 bases at J, leaving 4 bases unmatched. The germline V gene encodes CDR1 GTSNPN and CDR2 SVGIG (reference sequence). CDR3 DNA sequence: TGTGCCTGGAGTGCTAGGGACAGGGACACAGATACGCAGTATTTT. Its translation is CAWSARDRDTDTQYF.

This clonotype was observed a handful of times. DNA of the CDR3: TGTGCCAGCAGCTTAACCGGGGATACTGAAGCTTTCTTT. It codes for CASSLTGDTEAFF. The chain employs TRBV7-9 and TRBJ1-1; D unclear. This CDR3 is built from 13 residues. Germline-derived CDR1 and CDR2 are SEHNR and FQNEAQ (reference sequence). Deletions cut 2 bases from V and 5 bases from J, with 9 bases between.

The chain is built from TRBV12-3 or TRBV12-4 and TRBJ1-1; D gene ambiguous. Trimming stripped 2 bases from V and 3 bases from J, with 10 bases between. The CDR3 runs to 14 residues. The CDR3 region is CASSLFIRDTEAFF. The CDR3 bases are TGTGCCAGCAGTTTATTCATCCGGGACACTGAAGCTTTCTTT.

This clonotype was counted ten times or more. This chain connects TRBV29-1 to TRBJ2-1, with TRBD2 matching over 10 bases. Trimming at V came to 6 bases and at J to 4 bases, leaving 3 bases not matched to a gene. The germline V gene has CDR1 SQVTM and CDR2 ANQGSEA. The CDR3 has 13 amino acids. DNA of the CDR3: TGCAGCGTCGAGCGGGGGGGGTACAATGAGCAGTTCTTC. Protein product: CSVERGGYNEQFF.

The chain uses TRBV20-1 and TRBJ2-2, with 7 bases fitting TRBD2. Trimming took 0 bases from V and 8 from J; bases not matched to a gene: 12. The CDR3 covers 16 residues. Germline V gene lookup returns CDR1 DFQATT and CDR2 SNEGSKA (reference sequence). Here the CDR3 DNA reads TGCAGTGCTAGAGATCCTTCCGGGGGGACGATGGGGGAGCTGTTTTTT. It yields the protein CSARDPSGGTMGELFF.

This chain connects TRBV20-1 to TRBJ2-2, with 9 nucleotides matching TRBD2. The germline gives CDR1 DFQATT, CDR2 SNEGSKA (reference sequence). The CDR3 runs 15 residues. The V and J ends lost 6 bases and 4 bases, in that order; junction bases with no gene match: 9. CDR3 protein: CSAPVAGVRTGELFF. CDR3 in DNA: TGCAGTGCCCCGGTAGCGGGGGTTCGCACCGGGGAGCTGTTTTTT.

The chain is built from TRBV10-3 and TRBJ2-5, with a tentative D call TRBD2 (6 bases). There are 15 residues in the CDR3. Germline CDR1 reads ENHRY; CDR2 reads SYGVKD. Trimming stripped 0 bases from V and 1 base from J, with 9 bases between. The CDR3 reads CAISESQGLQETQYF. The CDR3 nucleotides are TGTGCCATCAGTGAGTCTCAGGGACTCCAAGAGACCCAGTACTTC.

In its sample, this clonotype was seen a few times. The rearrangement joins TRBV29-1 to TRBJ2-1, with D possibly matching TRBD2 (5 bases). The CDR3 spans 13 residues. Trimming removed 3 bases from V and 3 bases from J, with 9 bases in between. Looked up from germline, CDR1 is SQVTM and CDR2 is ANQGSEA. This CDR3 reads CSVDGVIYNEQFF. The CDR3 coding sequence is TGCAGCGTTGACGGGGTAATCTACAATGAGCAGTTCTTC.

The V gene is TRBV18, the J gene TRBJ2-3; no definite D call. The germline gives CDR1 KGHSH, CDR2 LQKENI. The V end was cut by 0 bases, the J end by 5 bases, with 6 bases between. This CDR3 contains 13 residues. CDR3 DNA sequence: TGTGCCAGCTCACCACCGCCCGGAGATACGCAGTATTTT. Amino acids: CASSPPPGDTQYF.

This clonotype was seen a handful of times. V is TRBV20-1 and J is TRBJ1-2, with D hard to call. The CDR3 contains 13 residues. Germline V gene lookup returns CDR1 DFQATT and CDR2 SNEGSKA (reference sequence). Trimming removed 6 bases at V and 3 bases at J, with 14 bases between. The CDR3 DNA sequence: TGCAGTGCCCCACGGGGTAACGACTATGGCTACACCTTC. Protein product: CSAPRGNDYGYTF.

This clonotype came up a few times. The chain links TRBV10-3 to TRBJ2-5; weak D call: TRBD2 (5 bases). The germline V and J ends were trimmed by 2 bases and 5 bases, with 12 bases remaining between them. The length of the CDR3 is 14 residues. Germline V gene lookup returns CDR1 ENHRY and CDR2 SYGVKD. For the CDR3, the DNA is TGTGCCATCAGTGAGGGCCGGGCGGGTGAGACCCAGTACTTC. Residues: CAISEGRAGETQYF.